Following are 11 T cell receptor beta chains from one sample sequenced in a study of blood T cell repertoires in COVID-19. Method: immunoSEQ multiplex PCR; TCRdb's copy keeps in-frame clones and lacks some. The sample holds about 33,000 clones; 87% are singletons and the top ten take 20%. Sequenced input: peripheral blood. These receptor sequences come from a man between 60 and 75 years old with acute or convalescent COVID-19.

This sequence joins TRBV3-1 (or the pseudogene TRBV3-2) and TRBJ2-3; 10 nucleotides align to TRBD2. The CDR3 has 21 amino acids. Germline V lookup: CDR1 LGHDT, CDR2 YNNKEL (reference sequence). V trimming: 2 bases; J trimming: 3 bases; junction bases outside the gene matches: 20. CDR3 DNA sequence: TGTGCCAGCAGCCAAACAGCCGTTCGAAGACTAGCGGGCATGTCGACAGATACGCAGTATTTT. Protein: CASSQTAVRRLAGMSTDTQYF.

J is TRBJ1-3 and V is TRBV6-5, with D possibly TRBD1 on 5 matching bases. V lost 10 bases to trimming and J lost 2 bases, with 15 bases between them. From germline, CDR1 is MNHEY and CDR2 SVGAGI. The CDR3 extends over 14 amino acids. In DNA form, the CDR3 reads TGTGCCACTTCGGGGGGGAACCCTGGAAACACCATATATTTT. This codes for CATSGGNPGNTIYF.

This clone was seen a single time. This chain links TRBV2 with TRBJ1-4; no clear D. V lost 7 bases to trimming and J lost 1 base, with 7 bases between them. The CDR3 has 13 amino acids. Germline values: CDR1 SNHLY, CDR2 FYNNEI. The CDR3 nucleotides are TGTGCCAGCAATACTCAAACTAATGAAAAACTGTTTTTT. The encoded protein is CASNTQTNEKLFF.

The V call is TRBV18, the J call TRBJ1-2; maybe TRBD1 (5 bases). Trimming removed 4 bases at V and 2 bases at J, with 14 bases between. Germline-derived CDR1 and CDR2 are KGHSH and LQKENI. The length of the CDR3 is 15 residues. CDR3 sequence: CASSLSGTRNYGYTF. CDR3 DNA sequence: TGTGCCAGCTCACTCTCCGGGACTAGAAACTATGGCTACACCTTC.

A few counts support this clone. This chain links TRBV7-2 with TRBJ2-5, with D tentatively TRBD2 (6 bases). The germline V gene has CDR1 SGHTA and CDR2 FQGNSA. The CDR3 consists of 15 residues. V was clipped by 1 base and J by 4 bases, with 13 bases between them. The CDR3 sequence is CASSLGLAQGETQYF. The DNA of the CDR3 is TGTGCCAGCAGCTTAGGGCTAGCGCAGGGAGAGACCCAGTACTTC.

This chain links TRBV5-1 with TRBJ2-1; 8 bases are shared with TRBD2. Germline trimming cut 2 bases from V and 10 bases from J; bases unmatched to any gene: 8. Germline V gives CDR1 SGHRS, CDR2 YFSETQ. This CDR3 contains 14 residues. The CDR3 DNA sequence: TGCGCCAGCAGCTTCCTGGCGGGAGGCCGCGAGCAGTTCTTC. It is translated as CASSFLAGGREQFF.

CDR3 protein: CATSGQDTYEQYF. CDR3 DNA sequence: TGTGCCACCAGTGGACAGGACACCTACGAGCAGTACTTC. The chain combines TRBV24-1 with TRBJ2-7; perhaps TRBD1 as D (6 bases). Germline CDR1 KGHDR, CDR2 SFDVKD. The ends were cut back, 5 bases at V and 2 bases at J, with 9 bases in the middle. The CDR3 is 13 residues long.

J is TRBJ2-2 and V is TRBV5-4; 10 bases are shared with TRBD1. J lost 5 bases, V lost 5 bases, and 6 bases had no gene match. CDR3 length equals 15 residues. Germline CDR1 SGHNT, CDR2 YYREEE (reference sequence). The CDR3 DNA reads as TGTGCCAGCAGTTCCCGACAGGGGGCTACCGGGGAGCTGTTTTTT. Its translation: CASSSRQGATGELFF.

The chain recombines TRBV6-6 with TRBJ1-1; D uncertain. Per germline, CDR1 MNHNY and CDR2 SVGAGI (reference sequence). The CDR3 contains 12 residues. With 2 bases removed from V and 4 bases from J, the gap between germline ends came to 5 bases. The CDR3 DNA is TGTGCCAGCAGTTACGAGGGCACTGAAGCTTTCTTT. Translated: CASSYEGTEAFF.

The J gene is TRBJ2-1, the V gene TRBV11-2, with 9 bases aligning to TRBD2. J was trimmed by 7 bases and V by 4 bases; bases with no gene match: 14. CDR1 is SGHAT, CDR2 FQNNGV, per germline. This CDR3 has 17 amino acids. In DNA form, the CDR3 reads TGTGCCAGCAGCTCCGCTGGGCTAGCGGGAATGAGGAATGAGCAGTTCTTC. Encoded protein: CASSSAGLAGMRNEQFF.

The gene calls are TRBV7-2 and TRBJ1-2; TRBD1 aligns across 7 bases. Per germline, CDR1 SGHTA and CDR2 FQGNSA. With V trimmed by 5 bases and J by 3 bases, 6 bases remained unmatched. The length of the CDR3 is 14 residues. For the CDR3, the DNA is TGTGCCAGCAGCAACAGGGGTACCGACTATGGCTACACCTTC. Amino acids: CASSNRGTDYGYTF.